A single sample gave rise to the 15 T cell receptor beta chains below, sequenced in a study of T cell changes during pregnancy in multiple sclerosis. The protocol was immunoSEQ multiplex PCR, while the TCRdb copy is restricted to in-frame clones and leaves out a portion. This table holds 35,000 to 45,000 clones, 85% to 95% found once. The specimen comprised CD8+ T cells from peripheral blood mononuclear cells, sampled in the third trimester of pregnancy. These TCRs come from a female donor with multiple sclerosis, enrolled in a pregnancy study.

This rearrangement joins TRBV19 to TRBJ1-5, with unresolved D. The germline V gene has CDR1 LNHDA and CDR2 SQIVND (reference sequence). The V gene lost 5 bases and the J gene lost 3 bases, with 5 bases spanning the gap. The CDR3 spans 12 residues. CDR3 in DNA: TGTGCCAGTAGTCGTTCCAATCAGCCCCAGCATTTT. It encodes CASSRSNQPQHF.

The chain couples TRBV20-1 to TRBJ2-7, with D hard to call. The CDR3 extends over 10 amino acids. Germline loops: CDR1 DFQATT, CDR2 SNEGSKA (reference sequence). Trimming removed 2 bases at V and 6 bases at J, with 5 bases between. In DNA form, the CDR3 reads TGCAGTGCTAGATTCGGCGAGCAGTACTTC. Translation: CSARFGEQYF.

The chain is built from TRBV6-1 and TRBJ2-1, with D perhaps TRBD2 (6 bases). The CDR3 covers 13 residues. The V and J ends lost 4 bases and 3 bases respectively, with 7 bases between them. The germline V gene encodes CDR1 MNHNS and CDR2 SASEGT. Written as DNA, the CDR3 is TGTGCCAGCAGTGGACTAGACTACAATGAGCAGTTCTTC. As protein: CASSGLDYNEQFF.

The CDR3: CASKLTGGNTGELFF. The CDR3 DNA follows: TGTGCCAGCAAATTGACAGGGGGAAACACCGGGGAGCTGTTTTTT. The chain joins TRBV2 to TRBJ2-2; 9 bases line up with TRBD1. From germline, CDR1 is SNHLY and CDR2 FYNNEI. The junction had 5 bases not matched to a gene; V was cut back by 7 bases and J by 2 bases. The CDR3 consists of 15 residues. The full variable domain, with the rest looked up from reference TRBV2 and TRBJ2-2, is EPEVTQTPSHQVTQMGQEVILRCVPISNHLYFYWYRQILGQKVEFLVSFYNNEISEKSEIFDDQFSVERPDGSNFTLKIRSTKLEDSAMYFCASKLTGGNTGELFFGEGSRLTVL.

The chain joins TRBV7-3 to TRBJ2-1, with TRBD1 as a possible D gene (6 bases). Germline CDR1 is SGHTA and CDR2 is FQGTGA. With 5 bases removed from V and 4 bases from J, the gap between germline ends came to 12 bases. The CDR3 runs 14 residues. DNA of the CDR3: TGTGCCAGCAGCGAGGACAGTCATTACAATGAGCAGTTCTTC. Protein product: CASSEDSHYNEQFF.

J is TRBJ1-2 and V is TRBV9; a weak D match, TRBD1 (6 bases). Trimming took 4 bases from V and 1 from J, leaving 14 bases between them. The CDR3 sequence is 15 residues long. CDR1 is SGDLS and CDR2 is YYNGEE in the germline V gene. CDR3 sequence (DNA): TGTGCCAGCAGCTCCACATCGGGACATAACTATGGCTACACCTTC. This translates into CASSSTSGHNYGYTF.

V and J are TRBV9 and TRBJ2-1, with unresolved D. With 3 bases removed from V and 5 bases from J, the gap between germline ends came to 3 bases. This CDR3 comprises 11 residues. Per germline, CDR1 SGDLS and CDR2 YYNGEE. The CDR3, as DNA: TGTGCCAGCAGCGCCAACAATGAGCAGTTCTTC. This encodes CASSANNEQFF.

This clone was recorded a few times. The J gene is TRBJ2-7, the V gene TRBV7-9; D may be TRBD1 (5 bases). Trimming left V 1 base short and J 3 bases short, with 7 bases between. This CDR3 comprises 13 residues. From germline, CDR1 is SEHNR and CDR2 FQNEAQ (reference sequence). The CDR3 region has the DNA TGTGCCAGCAGCTTAGTAGGGGTCTACGAGCAGTACTTC. It codes for CASSLVGVYEQYF.

V and J are TRBV6-5 and TRBJ1-2; perhaps TRBD1 as D (6 bases). The germline gives CDR1 MNHEY, CDR2 SVGAGI. CDR3 length: 14 amino acids. V shed 2 bases and J shed 7 bases, with 14 bases lying between them. This CDR3 is CASSYGTPEGGYTF. The CDR3 coding sequence is TGTGCCAGCAGTTACGGGACACCTGAGGGTGGCTACACCTTC.

The chain carries TRBV27 and TRBJ1-5, with a tentative D call TRBD1 (6 bases). CDR3 size: 15 residues. From germline, CDR1 is MNHEY and CDR2 SMNVEV (reference sequence). V was clipped by 8 bases and J by 2 bases, with 16 bases between them. As DNA, the CDR3 is TGTGCCAGCTGCATGACAGGTGTAGGCAATCAGCCCCAGCATTTT. Amino acids: CASCMTGVGNQPQHF.

This chain connects TRBV29-1 to TRBJ1-6; weak D call: TRBD1 (6 bases). CDR1 is SQVTM, CDR2 ANQGSEA, per germline. The CDR3 is 12 amino acids. Trimming cost V 6 bases and J 7 bases, with 10 bases left between them. The DNA for the CDR3 is TGCAGCGTCCGGACAGAGAATTCACCCCTCCACTTT. Its protein is CSVRTENSPLHF. The complete variable domain, with remaining parts taken from reference TRBV29-1 and TRBJ1-6, reads SAVISQKPSRDICQRGTSLTIQCQVDSQVTMMFWYRQQPGQSLTLIATANQGSEATYESGFVIDKFPISRPNLTFSTLTVSNMSPEDSSIYLCSVRTENSPLHFGNGTRLTVT.

The chain has TRBV19 and TRBJ1-1; D ambiguous. This CDR3 has 12 residues. The ends were cut back, 4 bases at V and 5 bases at J, with 8 bases in the middle. Germline V CDR1 and CDR2: LNHDA, SQIVND (reference sequence). The CDR3 protein is CASSSSITEAFF. The CDR3 DNA sequence: TGTGCCAGTAGTAGTAGCATAACTGAAGCTTTCTTT.

This chain connects TRBV13 to TRBJ1-2, with 7 nucleotides matching TRBD1. Germline assignment: CDR1 PRHDT and CDR2 FYEKMQ (reference sequence). The CDR3 consists of 16 residues. The V segment lost 5 bases and the J segment 4 bases; nucleotides outside the gene matches: 13. CDR3 nucleotides: TGTGCCAGCAGCCTGGGACAGAATGGTCCCCCCTATGGCTACACCTTC. Translating it yields CASSLGQNGPPYGYTF.

The chain employs TRBV7-9 and TRBJ1-1; no clear D gene. The CDR3 covers 13 residues. The germline V gene encodes CDR1 SEHNR and CDR2 FQNEAQ (reference sequence). Between the trimmed V and J ends, which lost 2 bases and 0 bases, there was a span of 4 bases. The CDR3 region has the DNA TGTGCCAGCAGCTTACCGTTGAACACTGAAGCTTTCTTT. Translation gives CASSLPLNTEAFF.

The CDR3 DNA sequence: TGTGCCAGCACTCGACGACTAGCGGGGAGCCACGAGCAGTACTTC. It specifies CASTRRLAGSHEQYF. The chain links TRBV2 to TRBJ2-7, with 11 bases identical to TRBD2. CDR3 size: 15 residues. Germline CDR1 and CDR2: SNHLY and FYNNEI. The ends lost 7 bases at V and 5 bases at J; junction bases unmatched: 10. The complete variable domain, with remaining parts taken from reference TRBV2 and TRBJ2-7, reads EPEVTQTPSHQVTQMGQEVILRCVPISNHLYFYWYRQILGQKVEFLVSFYNNEISEKSEIFDDQFSVERPDGSNFTLKIRSTKLEDSAMYFCASTRRLAGSHEQYFGPGTRLTVT.